This TCR beta chain was retrieved from a study of Graves' ophthalmopathy and Graves' hyperthyroidism. Study details: Peripheral blood (taken before any treatment) was collected at initial diagnosis. Study-level points and caveats: The model flagged ophthalmopathy progression at roughly 64% sensitivity and 72% to 80% specificity. Sensitivity reached just under 90% and specificity almost 83% for a 13-signature model separating ophthalmopathy from stable hyperthyroidism.

Germline V CDR1 and CDR2: SGHTA, FQGNSA. This CDR3 is 14 amino acids long. The V and J ends lost 2 bases and 3 bases respectively, with 8 bases between them. The evidence that diagnosis relied on was clinical symptoms, serum thyroxine, TRAb, thyroid ultrasound and orbital computed tomography. RNA transcripts yielded amplified TCR beta CDR3 regions. Following a first-round RT-PCR that used HTBI primers, a second-round multiplex PCR was carried out. MiXCR was run by TCRdb on the multiplex PCR reads, yielding one entry per CDR3 protein. The sample contains about 740,000 distinct CDR3 sequences, roughly 40% of which appear only once. At least ten counts were recorded for this clonotype. Its cognate antigen is unknown.

This receptor was taken from an adult man with Graves' ophthalmopathy. V is TRBV7-2 and J is TRBJ1-5; D unresolved. Sequenced material: peripheral blood. The CDR3 DNA follows: TGTGCCAGCAGCTTAAGGGCAGACAATCAGCCCCAGCATTTT. Translated: CASSLRADNQPQHF. Full variable domain (outside the CDR3, taken from reference TRBV7-2 and TRBJ1-5): GAGVSQSPSNKVTEKGKDVELRCDPISGHTALYWYRQSLGQGLEFLIYFQGNSAPDKSGLPSDRFSAERTGGSVSTLTIQRTQQEDSAVYLCASSLRADNQPQHFGDGTRLSIL.